Shown below are 29 T cell receptor beta chains from a single sample sequenced in a study of blood T cell repertoires in COVID-19. Sequencing used immunoSEQ multiplex PCR; TCRdb keeps in-frame clones, though not all of them. The sample consists of about 280,000 clones, around nine tenths of them appearing once. Sample: peripheral blood. The receptors were sampled from a woman younger than 45 with COVID-19, enrolled during active disease.

This clone was observed a single time. The chain recombines TRBV6-5 with TRBJ1-2; D perhaps matches TRBD1 (6 bases). The CDR3 consists of 14 residues. Trimming cost V 6 bases and J 5 bases, with 16 bases left between them. CDR1 and CDR2 from the germline V gene are MNHEY and SVGAGI. CDR3 loop: CASRDLGTSYGYTF. CDR3 nucleotide sequence: TGTGCCAGCAGGGACCTGGGGACATCTTATGGCTACACCTTC.

Turning to this clone: Other DNA variants within this sample encode the same CDR3. This rearrangement joins TRBV6-5 to TRBJ2-7; 9 bases agree with TRBD1. This CDR3 spans 16 amino acids. Germline CDR1 MNHEY, CDR2 SVGAGI. The V gene end was trimmed by 2 bases and the J gene end by 0 bases; junction bases not matched to a gene: 5. CDR3 protein: CASSYRGQGLSYEQYF. CDR3 nucleotides: TGTGCCAGCAGTTACAGAGGACAGGGGCTCTCCTACGAGCAGTACTTC.

The CDR3 DNA follows: TGTGCCAGCTCTCCTTCAGAGCGTGAGGGCTACACCTTC. Residues: CASSPSEREGYTF. This chain connects TRBV12-3 or TRBV12-4 to TRBJ1-2; D gene unclear. V was pared by 8 bases and J by 8 bases, with 18 bases between. This CDR3 comprises 13 residues.

V gene TRBV14 combines with J gene TRBJ2-2, with D uncertain. Trimming left V 2 bases short and J 1 base short, with 5 bases between. Germline CDR1 reads SGHDN; CDR2 reads FVKESK. The length of the CDR3 is 14 residues. CDR3 protein: CASSQNRNTGELFF. CDR3 bases: TGTGCCAGCAGCCAAAACAGGAACACCGGGGAGCTGTTTTTT.

CDR3 loop: CASSQVGGGPTDTQYF. CDR3 DNA: TGTGCCAGCAGCCAAGTTGGGGGGGGGCCCACAGATACGCAGTATTTT. J is TRBJ2-3 and V is TRBV14, with D tentatively TRBD2 (7 bases). This CDR3 contains 16 residues. Deletions cut 1 base from V and 2 bases from J, with 13 bases between. From germline, CDR1 is SGHDN and CDR2 FVKESK.

This clone has just one count. This chain connects TRBV7-9 to TRBJ1-2; the D gene is possibly TRBD1 (6 bases). V lost 4 bases, J lost 0 bases, and 12 bases lay in between. From germline, CDR1 is SEHNR and CDR2 FQNEAQ (reference sequence). The CDR3 is 15 residues long. CDR3 region: CASSSATGANYGYTF. CDR3 in DNA: TGTGCCAGCAGCTCGGCGACAGGAGCTAACTATGGCTACACCTTC.

The chain has TRBV7-9 and TRBJ1-6; D uncertain. The germline V gene encodes CDR1 SEHNR and CDR2 FQNEAQ (reference sequence). The length of the CDR3 is 16 residues. Trimming removed 5 bases from V and 9 bases from J, with 20 bases in between. CDR3 sequence: CASSPSGSRGGSPLHF. The CDR3 DNA reads TGTGCCAGCAGCCCTTCCGGGTCCCGAGGCGGTTCACCCCTCCACTTT.

J is TRBJ1-2 and V is TRBV7-9; no firm D call. V was cut by 4 bases and J by 2 bases, with 11 bases left in between. Germline V gives CDR1 SEHNR, CDR2 FQNEAQ (reference sequence). The CDR3 runs 14 residues. The CDR3 is CASSSSGSNYGYTF. The CDR3 DNA reads TGTGCCAGCAGCTCGTCGGGGTCCAACTATGGCTACACCTTC. Full variable domain (outside the CDR3, taken from reference TRBV7-9 and TRBJ1-2): DTGVSQNPRHKITKRGQNVTFRCDPISEHNRLYWYRQTLGQGPEFLTYFQNEAQLEKSRLLSDRFSAERPKGSFSTLEIQRTEQGDSAMYLCASSSSGSNYGYTFGSGTRLTVV.

The chain is built from TRBV7-8 and TRBJ1-4; possibly TRBD1 for D (5 bases). This CDR3 is built from 16 residues. Germline V gene sequence: CDR1 SGHVS, CDR2 FQNEAQ. Trimming cost V 8 bases and J 5 bases, with 21 bases left between them. CDR3 nucleotide sequence: TGTGCCAGCGGGGTTTCTTGGGGCTCTTTCAATGAAAAACTGTTTTTT. Protein product: CASGVSWGSFNEKLFF.

V and J are TRBV2 and TRBJ2-2; TRBD1 might be the D (5 bases). This CDR3 contains 14 residues. Germline V lookup: CDR1 SNHLY, CDR2 FYNNEI. V lost 7 bases to trimming and J lost 6 bases, with 15 bases between them. CDR3 sequence: CASTGRTSSGELFF. The DNA for the CDR3 is TGTGCCAGCACGGGTCGGACATCGTCCGGGGAGCTGTTTTTT.

The V gene is TRBV5-1, the J gene TRBJ2-7, with no clear D. The ends were cut back, 6 bases at V and 2 bases at J, with 9 bases in the middle. Per germline, CDR1 SGHRS and CDR2 YFSETQ. This CDR3 is 12 amino acids long. In DNA form, the CDR3 reads TGCGCCAGCACTGACACAGCCTACGAGCAGTACTTC. This encodes CASTDTAYEQYF.

The rearrangement links TRBV14 to TRBJ2-3; maybe TRBD2 (5 bases). The CDR3 is made up of 17 amino acids. In germline, CDR1 is SGHDN, CDR2 FVKESK. V was pared by 1 base and J by 0 bases, with 14 bases between. The DNA of the CDR3 is TGTGCCAGCAGCCAAGGGGAGCCTAATCCTAGCACAGATACGCAGTATTTT. This encodes CASSQGEPNPSTDTQYF.

This chain connects TRBV10-1 to TRBJ1-3; D unclear. Germline V gives CDR1 WNHNN, CDR2 SYGVQD (reference sequence). The CDR3 has 14 amino acids. V was cut by 4 bases and J by 0 bases, with 7 bases left in between. Here the CDR3 reads CASSADTSGNTIYF. The CDR3 bases are TGCGCCAGCAGTGCTGACACCTCTGGAAACACCATATATTTT.

CDR3 DNA: TGTGCCAGCAGCCAAGTGGGACTGTCCTTTGGCTACACCTTC. Protein sequence: CASSQVGLSFGYTF. The V call is TRBV3-1 (or the pseudogene TRBV3-2), the J call TRBJ1-2; tentative D call: TRBD1 (5 bases). Trimming cost V 1 base and J 7 bases, with 13 bases left between them. CDR3 length: 14 amino acids. The germline CDR1 and CDR2 sequences are LGHDT and YNNKEL (reference sequence).

On this clone itself: The identical CDR3 is also encoded by other nucleotide sequences in the sample. This sequence joins TRBV6-5 and TRBJ1-2; 8 nucleotides align to TRBD1. Germline CDR1 and CDR2: MNHEY and SVGAGI. The CDR3 covers 11 residues. The V segment lost 5 bases and the J segment 8 bases; nucleotides outside the gene matches: 1. In DNA form, the CDR3 reads TGTGCCAGCAGTACAGGGGGAGGCTACACCTTC. Translated: CASSTGGGYTF.

The J gene is TRBJ2-7, the V gene TRBV6-5, with TRBD2 matching 7 bases. Trimming cost V 7 bases and J 4 bases; bases outside gene matches: 13. The CDR3 totals 15 residues. Germline V gene sequence: CDR1 MNHEY, CDR2 SVGAGI. DNA of the CDR3: TGTGCCAGCACCCCAAGTGGAGCGGGGACTTACGAGCAGTACTTC. This codes for CASTPSGAGTYEQYF.

The chain has TRBV19 and TRBJ1-5; the match to TRBD1 covers 10 bases. Looked up from germline, CDR1 is LNHDA and CDR2 is SQIVND (reference sequence). This CDR3 is built from 14 residues. V shed 5 bases and J 6 bases; nucleotides not matched to a gene: 4. CDR3 region: CASSRDRGVQPQHF. The DNA for the CDR3 is TGTGCCAGTAGTCGGGACAGGGGCGTTCAGCCCCAGCATTTT.

This chain uses TRBV5-1 with TRBJ2-1; a weak D match, TRBD2 (6 bases). CDR1 is SGHRS, CDR2 YFSETQ, per germline. V was shortened by 0 bases and J by 6 bases, with 10 bases between the two germline ends. The CDR3 contains 14 residues. CDR3 DNA: TGCGCCAGCAGCTTGGTAGCCGGGGGCAATGAGCAGTTCTTC. Its protein is CASSLVAGGNEQFF.

The rearrangement uses TRBV10-3 and TRBJ1-2; 7 bases match TRBD1. The CDR3 extends over 17 amino acids. V was pared by 0 bases and J by 2 bases, with 9 bases of the junction left unmatched. CDR1 and CDR2 from the germline V gene are ENHRY and SYGVKD. This CDR3 is CAISESGGTAMNYGYTF. DNA for the CDR3: TGTGCCATCAGTGAGTCGGGCGGGACAGCAATGAACTATGGCTACACCTTC.

The chain combines TRBV5-6 with TRBJ2-1, with D perhaps matching TRBD1 (5 bases). The CDR3 covers 15 residues. Germline assignment: CDR1 SGHDT and CDR2 YYEEEE. The V end lost 0 bases, the J end lost 12 bases, and 19 bases lay between the germline ends. CDR3 residues: CASSLEARFRVGQFF. CDR3 in DNA: TGTGCCAGCAGCTTGGAGGCCCGGTTCAGGGTGGGGCAGTTCTTC.

This sequence joins TRBV4-2 and TRBJ2-5; possible D gene TRBD1, 5 bases. The V end lost 3 bases, the J end lost 5 bases, and 7 bases lay between the germline ends. Germline lookup yields CDR1 LGHNA and CDR2 YNFKEQ. This CDR3 spans 12 amino acids. The CDR3: CASSHKGETQYF. In DNA form, the CDR3 reads TGTGCCAGCAGCCATAAGGGGGAGACCCAGTACTTC.

This rearrangement joins TRBV4-1 to TRBJ2-7; TRBD1 matches 9 bases. After removal of 5 bases from V and 6 bases from J, the junction contained 8 bases not matched to a gene. CDR1 and CDR2 (germline): MGHRA, YSYEKL. The CDR3 contains 14 residues. The CDR3 here is CASSYRTGGAEQYF. The CDR3 bases are TGCGCCAGCAGCTACCGTACAGGGGGCGCCGAGCAGTACTTC.

This clone was seen a few times. The chain combines TRBV15 with TRBJ1-1; no definite D call. The V gene lost 1 base and the J gene lost 5 bases, with 11 bases spanning the gap. The CDR3 is 14 amino acids. The germline gives CDR1 LNHNV, CDR2 YYDKDF (reference sequence). Here the CDR3 reads CATSRGAPSTEAFF. The CDR3 DNA sequence: TGTGCCACCAGCAGAGGGGCCCCGAGTACTGAAGCTTTCTTT.

This chain's CDR3 is CASRAGGGTDTQYF. CDR3 in DNA: TGTGCCAGCAGGGCCGGGGGAGGCACAGATACGCAGTATTTT. The genes are TRBV6-4 and TRBJ2-3; possible D gene TRBD2, 6 bases. V shed 6 bases and J shed 1 base, with 11 bases lying between them. The CDR3 consists of 14 residues. Looked up from germline, CDR1 is MRHNA and CDR2 is SNTAGT.

V gene TRBV14 combines with J gene TRBJ1-1, with 8 bases lining up with TRBD1. Per germline, CDR1 SGHDN and CDR2 FVKESK. The CDR3 is 19 amino acids. V lost 5 bases to trimming and J lost 5 bases; unmatched junction nucleotides: 22. The CDR3 spells CASSLRARIRGRRTTEAFF. CDR3 coding DNA: TGTGCCAGCAGCTTACGAGCCCGAATCAGGGGGCGAAGAACAACTGAAGCTTTCTTT.

This CDR3 reads CASRETTGAEANYGYTF. CDR3 in DNA: TGTGCCAGCAGGGAAACGACAGGGGCGGAAGCTAACTATGGCTACACCTTC. The gene calls are TRBV6-4 and TRBJ1-2, with TRBD1 identical over 8 bases. CDR1 is MRHNA, CDR2 SNTAGT, per germline. Trimming at V came to 6 bases and at J to 0 bases, leaving 12 bases not matched to a gene. There are 17 residues in the CDR3.

The genes are TRBV7-2 and TRBJ2-7, with 8 positions matching TRBD1. Germline CDR1 reads SGHTA; CDR2 reads FQGNSA. This CDR3 has 15 residues. V shed 5 bases, J shed 4 bases, and the junction held 10 bases outside the gene matches. The CDR3 region is CASSPNRGVQYEQYF. As DNA, the CDR3 is TGTGCCAGCAGCCCAAACAGGGGGGTCCAATACGAGCAGTACTTC.

Only one count was recorded for this clone. The J gene is TRBJ2-2, the V gene TRBV19; no clear D. The CDR3 spans 14 residues. Per germline, CDR1 LNHDA and CDR2 SQIVND (reference sequence). The ends were cut back, 7 bases at V and 2 bases at J, with 11 bases in the middle. The CDR3 DNA sequence: TGTGCCAGTAATGGTTTGAGAAACACCGGGGAGCTGTTTTTT. The encoded protein is CASNGLRNTGELFF.

V usage is TRBV11-3 and J usage is TRBJ2-2; 7 bases fit TRBD1. Germline V gives CDR1 SGHNT, CDR2 YENEEA. The CDR3 runs to 17 residues. The J segment lost 0 bases and the V segment lost 5 bases, leaving 9 bases of the junction unmatched. The CDR3 nucleotides read TGTGCCAGCAGCCCCGGAACAGGGGCTTCGAACACCGGGGAGCTGTTTTTT. Translating it yields CASSPGTGASNTGELFF.